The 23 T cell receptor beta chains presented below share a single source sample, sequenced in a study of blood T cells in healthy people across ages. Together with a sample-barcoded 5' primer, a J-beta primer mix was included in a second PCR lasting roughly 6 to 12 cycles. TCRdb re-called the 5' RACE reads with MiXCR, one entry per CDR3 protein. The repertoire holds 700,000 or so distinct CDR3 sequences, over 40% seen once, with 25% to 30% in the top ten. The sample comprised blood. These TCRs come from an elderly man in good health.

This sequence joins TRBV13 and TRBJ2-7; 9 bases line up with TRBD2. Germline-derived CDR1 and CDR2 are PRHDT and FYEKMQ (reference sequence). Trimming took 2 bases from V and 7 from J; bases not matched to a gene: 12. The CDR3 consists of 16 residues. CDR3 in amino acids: CASSLRSGSSYNEQYF. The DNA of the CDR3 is TGTGCCAGCAGCTTACGTAGCGGGAGCTCCTACAATGAGCAGTACTTC.

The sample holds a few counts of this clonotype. This CDR3 is CASSYRGFTDTQYF. The CDR3 coding sequence is TGTGCCAGCAGTTACAGAGGGTTCACAGATACGCAGTATTTT. The V call is TRBV6-6, the J call TRBJ2-3; tentative D call: TRBD2 (5 bases). The germline V gene encodes CDR1 MNHNY and CDR2 SVGAGI (reference sequence). V lost 2 bases and J 2 bases, leaving 8 bases between the germline ends. This CDR3 is 14 amino acids long.

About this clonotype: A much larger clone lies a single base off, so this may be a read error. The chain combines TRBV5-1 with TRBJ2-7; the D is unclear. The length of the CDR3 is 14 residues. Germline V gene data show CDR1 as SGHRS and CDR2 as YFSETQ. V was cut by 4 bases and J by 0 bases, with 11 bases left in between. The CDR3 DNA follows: TGCGCCAGCAGCGTGTCGGCAGCCTCCTACGAGCAGTACTTC. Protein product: CASSVSAASYEQYF. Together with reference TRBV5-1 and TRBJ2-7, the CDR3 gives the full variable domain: KAGVTQTPRYLIKTRGQQVTLSCSPISGHRSVSWYQQTPGQGLQFLFEYFSETQRNKGNFPGRFSGRQFSNSRSEMNVSTLELGDSALYLCASSVSAASYEQYFGPGTRLTVT.

CDR3 coding DNA: TGCGCCAGCAGCGCGACAGGCAGTTACGAGCAGTACTTC. This sequence encodes CASSATGSYEQYF. V and J are TRBV5-1 and TRBJ2-7; possibly TRBD1 for D (6 bases). This CDR3 has 13 residues. V was pared by 4 bases and J by 4 bases, with 12 bases between. CDR1 and CDR2 from the germline V gene are SGHRS and YFSETQ.

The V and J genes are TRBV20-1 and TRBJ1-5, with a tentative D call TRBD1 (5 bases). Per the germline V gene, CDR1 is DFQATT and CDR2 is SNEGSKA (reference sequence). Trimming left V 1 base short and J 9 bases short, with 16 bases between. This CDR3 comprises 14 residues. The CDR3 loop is CSARAPGKFSPQHF. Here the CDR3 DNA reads TGCAGTGCTAGAGCCCCAGGGAAATTTTCGCCCCAGCATTTT.

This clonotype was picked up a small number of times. Written as DNA, the CDR3 is TGCGCCAGCAGCCCCCTCTGGCGGGGGGGATTTAACAATGAGCAGTTCTTC. Its translation: CASSPLWRGGFNNEQFF. This chain joins TRBV4-1 and TRBJ2-1, with 9 nucleotides matching TRBD2. V gave up 4 bases and J gave up 5 bases; unmatched junction bases: 12. CDR3 length equals 17 residues. The germline CDR1 and CDR2 sequences are MGHRA and YSYEKL.

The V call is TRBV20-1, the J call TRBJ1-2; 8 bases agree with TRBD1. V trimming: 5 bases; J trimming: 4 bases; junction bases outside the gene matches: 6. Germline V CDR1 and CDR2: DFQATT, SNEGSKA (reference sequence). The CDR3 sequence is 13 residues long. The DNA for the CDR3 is TGCAGTGCTTGGGACAGGTTTGCCTATGGCTACACCTTC. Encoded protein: CSAWDRFAYGYTF.

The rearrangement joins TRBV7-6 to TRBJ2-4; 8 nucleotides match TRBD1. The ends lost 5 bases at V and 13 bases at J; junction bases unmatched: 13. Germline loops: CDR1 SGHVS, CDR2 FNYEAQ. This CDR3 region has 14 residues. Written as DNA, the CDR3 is TGTGCCAGCAGCCCAATTGGACAGGGCGGAGAGCAGTACTTC. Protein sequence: CASSPIGQGGEQYF.

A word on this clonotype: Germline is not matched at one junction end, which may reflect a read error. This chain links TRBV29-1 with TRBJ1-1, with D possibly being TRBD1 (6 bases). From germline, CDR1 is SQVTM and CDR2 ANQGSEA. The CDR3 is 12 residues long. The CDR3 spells CSVGQVNTDAFF. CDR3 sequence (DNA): TGCAGCGTTGGACAGGTAAACACTGATGCTTTCTTT. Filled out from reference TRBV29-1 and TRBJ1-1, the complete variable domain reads SAVISQKPSRDICQRGTSLTIQCQVDSQVTMMFWYRQQPGQSLTLIATANQGSEATYESGFVIDKFPISRPNLTFSTLTVSNMSPEDSSIYLCSVGQVNTDAFFGQGTRLTVV.

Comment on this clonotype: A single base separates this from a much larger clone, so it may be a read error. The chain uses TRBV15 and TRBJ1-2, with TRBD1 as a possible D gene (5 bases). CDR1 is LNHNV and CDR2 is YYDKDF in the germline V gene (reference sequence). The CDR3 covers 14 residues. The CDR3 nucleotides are TGTGCCACCAGCCTAGGAGACAGCCTCTATGGCCACACCTTC. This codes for CATSLGDSLYGHTF.

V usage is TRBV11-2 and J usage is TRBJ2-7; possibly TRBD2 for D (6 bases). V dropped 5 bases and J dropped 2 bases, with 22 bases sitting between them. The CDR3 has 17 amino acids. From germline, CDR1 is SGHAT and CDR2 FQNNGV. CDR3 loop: CASSPRLGGSGTYEQYF. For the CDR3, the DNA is TGTGCCAGCAGCCCCAGATTAGGTGGTAGCGGAACCTACGAGCAGTACTTC.

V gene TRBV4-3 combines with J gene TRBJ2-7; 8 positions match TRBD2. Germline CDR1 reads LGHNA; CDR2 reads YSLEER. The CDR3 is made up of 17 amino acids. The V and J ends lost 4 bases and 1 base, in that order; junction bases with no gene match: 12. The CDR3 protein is CASSPQSGAGGSYEQYF. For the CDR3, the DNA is TGCGCCAGCAGCCCCCAAAGCGGGGCGGGAGGATCCTACGAGCAGTACTTC.

For the CDR3, the DNA is TGTGCCAGCAGCGATACCGACAGGGAGGAGACCCAGTTCTTC. Translated, it gives CASSDTDREETQFF. V gene TRBV3-1 combines with J gene TRBJ2-5, with D possibly being TRBD1 (7 bases). The DNA end favors TRBJ2-1, so the J call may be wrong. CDR1 is LGHDT, CDR2 YNNKEL, per germline (reference sequence). CDR3 length: 14 residues.

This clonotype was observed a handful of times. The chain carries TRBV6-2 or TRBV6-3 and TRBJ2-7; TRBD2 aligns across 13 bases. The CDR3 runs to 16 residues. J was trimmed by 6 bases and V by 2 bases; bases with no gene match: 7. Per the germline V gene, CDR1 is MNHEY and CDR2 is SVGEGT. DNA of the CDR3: TGTGCCAGCAGTTACCCACCGACTAGCGGGAGGCGCGAGCAGTACTTC. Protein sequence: CASSYPPTSGRREQYF.

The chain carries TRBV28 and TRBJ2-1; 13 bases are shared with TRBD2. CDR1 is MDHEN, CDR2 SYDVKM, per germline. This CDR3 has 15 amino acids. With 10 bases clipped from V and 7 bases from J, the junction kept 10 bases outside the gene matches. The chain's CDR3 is CANSRPGLAGNEQFF. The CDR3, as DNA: TGTGCCAACAGCCGACCGGGACTAGCGGGAAATGAGCAGTTCTTC.

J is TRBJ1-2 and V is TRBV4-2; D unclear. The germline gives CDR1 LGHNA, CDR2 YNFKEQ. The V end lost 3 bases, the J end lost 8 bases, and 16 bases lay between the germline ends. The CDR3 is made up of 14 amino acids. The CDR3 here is CASSHGLRTDGYTF. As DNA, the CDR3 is TGTGCCAGCAGCCACGGACTCCGAACAGACGGCTACACCTTC.

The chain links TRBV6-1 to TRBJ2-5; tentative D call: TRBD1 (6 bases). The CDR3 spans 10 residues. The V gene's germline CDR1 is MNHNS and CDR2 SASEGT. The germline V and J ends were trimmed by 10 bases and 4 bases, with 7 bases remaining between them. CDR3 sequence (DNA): TGTGCCACGGACAGAGAGACCCAGTACTTC. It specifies CATDRETQYF.

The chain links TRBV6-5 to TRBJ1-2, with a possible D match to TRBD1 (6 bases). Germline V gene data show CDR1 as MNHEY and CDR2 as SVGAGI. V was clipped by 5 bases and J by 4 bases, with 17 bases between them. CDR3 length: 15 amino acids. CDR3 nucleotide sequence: TGTGCCAGCAGTCTAAGCACTCGGGACATCTATGGCTACACCTTC. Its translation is CASSLSTRDIYGYTF.

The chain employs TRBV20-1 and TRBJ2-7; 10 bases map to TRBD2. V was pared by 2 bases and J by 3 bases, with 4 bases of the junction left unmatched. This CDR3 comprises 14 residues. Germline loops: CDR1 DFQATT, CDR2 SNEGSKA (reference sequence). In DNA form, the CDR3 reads TGCAGTGCTAGATTACCTAGCGGGGGCTACGAGCAGTACTTC. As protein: CSARLPSGGYEQYF.

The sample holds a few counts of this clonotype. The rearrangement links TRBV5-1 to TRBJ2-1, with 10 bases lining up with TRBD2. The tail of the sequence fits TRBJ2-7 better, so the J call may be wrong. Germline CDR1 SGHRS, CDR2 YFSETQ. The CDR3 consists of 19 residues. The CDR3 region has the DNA TGCGCCAGCAGCTTGGCCCTTGGGGCTAGCGGGAGCTCCTACAATGAGCAGTACTTC. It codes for CASSLALGASGSSYNEQYF.

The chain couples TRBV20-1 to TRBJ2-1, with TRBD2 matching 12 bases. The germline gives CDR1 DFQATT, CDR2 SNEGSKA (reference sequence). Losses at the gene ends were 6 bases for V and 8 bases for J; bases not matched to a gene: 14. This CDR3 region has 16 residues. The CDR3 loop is CSASPASGRDGDEQFF. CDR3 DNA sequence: TGCAGTGCAAGCCCGGCTAGCGGGAGGGACGGGGATGAGCAGTTCTTC.

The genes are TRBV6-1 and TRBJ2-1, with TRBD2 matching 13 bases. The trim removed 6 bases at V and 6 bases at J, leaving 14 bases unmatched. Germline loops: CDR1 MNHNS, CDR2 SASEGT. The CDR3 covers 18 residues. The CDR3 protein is CASRGLAGVTSIRNEQFF. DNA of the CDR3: TGTGCCAGCAGAGGACTAGCGGGAGTGACATCCATACGCAATGAGCAGTTCTTC.

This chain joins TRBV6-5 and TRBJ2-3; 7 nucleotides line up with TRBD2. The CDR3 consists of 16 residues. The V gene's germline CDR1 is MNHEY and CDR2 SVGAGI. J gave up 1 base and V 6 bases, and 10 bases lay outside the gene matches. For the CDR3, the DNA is TGTGCCAGCAGCCCGGCGGGACTAACTGGCACAGATACGCAGTATTTT. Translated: CASSPAGLTGTDTQYF.